This T cell receptor beta chain was sequenced for a study of TIL therapy for anti-PD-1-resistant metastatic lung cancer. Time point defined: pre-treatment sample, taken before nivolumab and TIL therapy. The immunoSEQ assay was v3. TCRdb's copy holds only in-frame clones and misses some; the assay was immunoSEQ multiplex PCR. The sample carries 25,000 to 40,000 clones, 74% recorded once. The ends lost 2 bases at V and 3 bases at J; junction bases unmatched: 6. This CDR3 region has 16 residues. Germline V gives CDR1 LGHNA, CDR2 YNFKEQ. The sample consisted of blood, taken at baseline. The J gene is TRBJ2-5, the V gene TRBV4-2; 10 bases are a match to TRBD1. The clonotype comes from a woman aged 25 to 80 with non-small cell lung cancer. For the CDR3, the DNA is TGTGCCAGCAGCCAAAATCCGGGACAGGGGAAAGAGACCCAGTACTTC. Translation: CASSQNPGQGKETQYF.